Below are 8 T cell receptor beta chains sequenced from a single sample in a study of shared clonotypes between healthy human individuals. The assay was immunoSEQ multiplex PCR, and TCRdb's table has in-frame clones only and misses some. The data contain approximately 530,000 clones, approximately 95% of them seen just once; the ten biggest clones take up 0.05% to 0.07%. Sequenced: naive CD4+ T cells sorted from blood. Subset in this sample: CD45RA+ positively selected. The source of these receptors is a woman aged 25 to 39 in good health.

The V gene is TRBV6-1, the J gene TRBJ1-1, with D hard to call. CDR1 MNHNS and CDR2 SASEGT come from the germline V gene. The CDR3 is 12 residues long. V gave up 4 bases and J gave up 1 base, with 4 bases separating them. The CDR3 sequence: CASSVRNTEAFF. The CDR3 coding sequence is TGTGCCAGCAGTGTTAGGAACACTGAAGCTTTCTTT.

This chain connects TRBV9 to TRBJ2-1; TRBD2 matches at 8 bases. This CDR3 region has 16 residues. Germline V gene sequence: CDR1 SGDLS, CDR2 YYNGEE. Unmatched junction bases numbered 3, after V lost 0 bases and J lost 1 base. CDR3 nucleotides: TGTGCCAGCAGCGTAGACGGCGGGAGGTCCTACAATGAGCAGTTCTTC. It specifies CASSVDGGRSYNEQFF.

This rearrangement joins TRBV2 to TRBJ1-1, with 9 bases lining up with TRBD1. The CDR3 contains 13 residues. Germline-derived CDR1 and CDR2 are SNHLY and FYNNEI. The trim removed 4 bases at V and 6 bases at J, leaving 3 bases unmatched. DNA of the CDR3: TGTGCCAGCAGTGGGGACAGGGTTTCTGAAGCTTTCTTT. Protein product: CASSGDRVSEAFF.

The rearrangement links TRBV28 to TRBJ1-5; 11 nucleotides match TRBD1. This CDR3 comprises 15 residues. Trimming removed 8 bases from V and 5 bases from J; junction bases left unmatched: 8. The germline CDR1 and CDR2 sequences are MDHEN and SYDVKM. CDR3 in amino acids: CASLRTGGIDQPQHF. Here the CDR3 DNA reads TGTGCCAGCCTGCGGACAGGGGGCATCGATCAGCCCCAGCATTTT. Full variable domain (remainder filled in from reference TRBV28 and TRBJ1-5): DVKVTQSSRYLVKRTGEKVFLECVQDMDHENMFWYRQDPGLGLRLIYFSYDVKMKEKGDIPEGYSVSREKKERFSLILESASTNQTSMYLCASLRTGGIDQPQHFGDGTRLSIL.

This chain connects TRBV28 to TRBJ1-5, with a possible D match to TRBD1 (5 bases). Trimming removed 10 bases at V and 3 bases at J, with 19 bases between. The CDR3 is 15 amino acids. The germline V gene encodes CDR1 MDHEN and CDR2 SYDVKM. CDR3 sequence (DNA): TGTGCCACCTCCGCGGGCAGGGCGAACAATCAGCCCCAGCATTTT. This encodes CATSAGRANNQPQHF.

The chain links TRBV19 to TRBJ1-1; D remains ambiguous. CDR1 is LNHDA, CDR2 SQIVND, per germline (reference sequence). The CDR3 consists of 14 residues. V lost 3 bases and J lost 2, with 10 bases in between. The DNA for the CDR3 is TGTGCCAGTAGTATGAGGTTGCCTAACACTGAAGCTTTCTTT. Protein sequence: CASSMRLPNTEAFF. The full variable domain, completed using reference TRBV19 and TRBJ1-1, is DGGITQSPKYLFRKEGQNVTLSCEQNLNHDAMYWYRQDPGQGLRLIYYSQIVNDFQKGDIAEGYSVSREKKESFPLTVTSAQKNPTAFYLCASSMRLPNTEAFFGQGTRLTVV.

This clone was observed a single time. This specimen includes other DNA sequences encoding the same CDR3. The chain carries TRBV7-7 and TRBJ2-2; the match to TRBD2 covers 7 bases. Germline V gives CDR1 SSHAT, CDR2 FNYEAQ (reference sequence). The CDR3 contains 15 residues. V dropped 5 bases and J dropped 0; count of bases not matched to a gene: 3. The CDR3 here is CASSPSGANTGELFF. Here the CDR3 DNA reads TGTGCCAGCAGCCCGAGCGGGGCGAACACCGGGGAGCTGTTTTTT.

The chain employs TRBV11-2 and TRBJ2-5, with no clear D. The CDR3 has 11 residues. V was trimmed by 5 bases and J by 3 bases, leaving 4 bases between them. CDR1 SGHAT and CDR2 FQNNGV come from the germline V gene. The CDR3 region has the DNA TGTGCCAGCAGCGCCAAAGAGACCCAGTACTTC. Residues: CASSAKETQYF.